This TCR beta chain is from a study of siplizumab effects on memory and regulatory T cells. Libraries were prepared by immunoSEQ multiplex PCR; TCRdb keeps only in-frame clonotypes and omits some of them. Of about 110,000 clones listed, 80% to 95% were seen once; the top ten hold 1% to 1.5%. This clone is a singleton in its sample. This CDR3 comprises 16 residues. Germline-derived CDR1 and CDR2 are SGHDT and YYEEEE. V lost 1 base, J lost 0 bases, and 13 bases lay in between. The sample comprised CD4+ T cells sorted from blood. This chain connects TRBV5-6 to TRBJ1-2, with a weak D call TRBD1 (5 bases). The clonotype was recovered from a human donor in good health. The CDR3 coding sequence is TGTGCCAGCAGCTTGTTCGAAGGGGCAACTAACTATGGCTACACCTTC. It translates to CASSLFEGATNYGYTF.